The T cell receptor beta chain under discussion was sequenced for a study of T cells in localized non-small cell lung cancer. Sequencing used immunoSEQ multiplex PCR; TCRdb keeps in-frame clones, though not all of them. The sample holds 45,000 to 60,000 clones, under 85% seen once. With regard to this clone: Its antigen remains unidentified.

The CDR3 has 14 residues. Per germline, CDR1 ENHRY and CDR2 SYGVKD. The ends were cut back, 4 bases at V and 2 bases at J, with 10 bases in the middle. Study-wide results and limits: Uninvolved adjacent lung had the highest recorded T cell clonality, with tumor below it. Longer overall survival was associated with a higher density of T cells in the blood.

Here the sequenced sample was peripheral blood, taken before any cancer treatment. The TCR sequence derives from a female donor over 55 with stage II squamous cell lung carcinoma. The rearrangement joins TRBV10-3 to TRBJ2-3; D remains ambiguous. The CDR3 reads CAISVLQLTDTQYF. As DNA, the CDR3 is TGTGCCATCAGTGTTCTACAACTCACAGATACGCAGTATTTT.